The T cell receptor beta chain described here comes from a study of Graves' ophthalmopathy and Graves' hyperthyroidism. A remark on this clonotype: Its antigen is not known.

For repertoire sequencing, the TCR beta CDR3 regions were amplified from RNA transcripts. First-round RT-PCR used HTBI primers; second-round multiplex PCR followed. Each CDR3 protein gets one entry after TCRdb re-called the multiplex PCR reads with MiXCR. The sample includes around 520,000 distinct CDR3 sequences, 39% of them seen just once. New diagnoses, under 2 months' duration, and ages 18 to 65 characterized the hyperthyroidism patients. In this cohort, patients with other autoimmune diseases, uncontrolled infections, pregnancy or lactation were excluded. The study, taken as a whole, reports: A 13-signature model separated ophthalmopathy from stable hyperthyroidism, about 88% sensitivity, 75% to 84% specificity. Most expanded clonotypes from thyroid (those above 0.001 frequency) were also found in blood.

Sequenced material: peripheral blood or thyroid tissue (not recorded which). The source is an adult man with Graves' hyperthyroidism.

The CDR3 here is CASSADGQGNTGELFF. DNA for the CDR3: TGTGCCAGCAGCGCAGACGGACAGGGGAACACCGGGGAGCTGTTTTTT. The rearrangement links TRBV9 to TRBJ2-2, with 8 bases fitting TRBD1. Germline CDR1 and CDR2: SGDLS and YYNGEE. The CDR3 runs to 16 residues. The junction had 5 bases not matched to a gene; V was cut back by 3 bases and J by 1 base.